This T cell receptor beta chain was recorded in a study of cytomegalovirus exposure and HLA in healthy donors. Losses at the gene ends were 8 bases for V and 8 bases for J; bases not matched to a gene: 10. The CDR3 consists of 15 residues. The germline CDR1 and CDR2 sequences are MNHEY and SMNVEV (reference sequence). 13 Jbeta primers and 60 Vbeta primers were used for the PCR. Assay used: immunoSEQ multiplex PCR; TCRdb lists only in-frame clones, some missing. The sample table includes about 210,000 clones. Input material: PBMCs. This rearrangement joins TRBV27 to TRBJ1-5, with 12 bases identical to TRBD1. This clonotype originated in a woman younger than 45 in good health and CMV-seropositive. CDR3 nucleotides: TGTGCCAGCTGGGGACAGGGGGCGCAGGGTGAGCCCCAGCATTTT. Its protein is CASWGQGAQGEPQHF.